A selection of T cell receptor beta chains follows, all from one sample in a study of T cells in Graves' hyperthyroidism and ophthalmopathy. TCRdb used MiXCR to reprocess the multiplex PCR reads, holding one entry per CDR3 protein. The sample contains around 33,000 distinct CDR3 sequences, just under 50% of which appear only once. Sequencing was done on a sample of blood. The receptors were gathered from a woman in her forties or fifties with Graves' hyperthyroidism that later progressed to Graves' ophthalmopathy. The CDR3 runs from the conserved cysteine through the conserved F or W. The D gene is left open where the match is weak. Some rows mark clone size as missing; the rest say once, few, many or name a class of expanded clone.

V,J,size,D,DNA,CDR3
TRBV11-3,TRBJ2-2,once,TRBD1,TGTGCCAGCAGCTTAGAAGTAGGGACAGGGGGCTCCGGGGAGCTGTTTTTT,CASSLEVGTGGSGELFF
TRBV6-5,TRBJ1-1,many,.,TGTGCCAGCAGTTACCGAGCGCTGAACACTGAAGCTTTCTTT,CASSYRALNTEAFF
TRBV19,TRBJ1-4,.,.,TGTGCCAGTAACCTGGCCGGTGAAAAACTGTTTTTT,CASNLAGEKLFF
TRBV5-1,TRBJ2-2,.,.,TGCGCCAGCAGCCCTGGATTATCGGGGAACACGGAGGAGCTGTTTTTT,CASSPGLSGNTEELFF
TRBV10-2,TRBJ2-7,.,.,TGCGCCAGCAGGCAGGCTGGGACTTACGAGCAGTACTTC,CASRQAGTYEQYF
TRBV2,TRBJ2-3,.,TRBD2,TGTGCCAGCAGTAAGGCGGGGACTAGGCACACAGATACGCAGTATTTT,CASSKAGTRHTDTQYF
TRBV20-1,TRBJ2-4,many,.,TGCAGTGCTAGAGATATTAAGCTCGAGGACACCCAGTACTTC,CSARDIKLEDTQYF
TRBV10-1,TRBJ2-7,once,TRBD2,TGCGCCAGCAGTGCCGGGACTAGCGGAAGCTACGAGCAGTACTTC,CASSAGTSGSYEQYF
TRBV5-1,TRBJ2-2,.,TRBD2,TGCGCCAGCAGCTACCTAGCGGGGACGAACACCGGGGAGCTGTCTTGG,CASSYLAGTNTGELSW
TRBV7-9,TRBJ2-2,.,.,TGTGCCAGCAGCCCAGTAGAGGGAGCCACCGGGGAGCTGTTTTTT,CASSPVEGATGELFF
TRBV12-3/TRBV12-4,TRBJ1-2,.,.,TGTGCCAGCGGTAACAAGGGAAGCTACACCTTC,CASGNKGSYTF
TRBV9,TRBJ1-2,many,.,TGTGCCAGCAGAGCCTCCGGGTCCTCTGGCTACACCTTC,CASRASGSSGYTF
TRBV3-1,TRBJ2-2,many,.,TGTGCCAGCAGCCAAGTACTAGAAGTCACCGGGGAGCTGTTTTTT,CASSQVLEVTGELFF
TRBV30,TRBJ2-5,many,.,TGTGCCTGGGTGAGGGTAGGGAGTGGAGAGACCCAGTACTTC,CAWVRVGSGETQYF
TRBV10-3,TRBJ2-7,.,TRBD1,TGTGCCATCAGCCCCCAACGGGACAGCTCCTACGAGCAGTACTTC,CAISPQRDSSYEQYF
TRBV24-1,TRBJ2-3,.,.,TGTGCCACCAGCCGCAGGGAGCATGCAGATACGCAGTATTTT,CATSRREHADTQYF
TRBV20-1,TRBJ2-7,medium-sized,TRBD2,TGCAGTGCTAGTCTGAGCCTAGCGGGATCCTACGAGCAGTACTTC,CSASLSLAGSYEQYF
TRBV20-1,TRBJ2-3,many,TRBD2,TGCAGTGTCCCAAAGCGGGGAGTGACAGATACGCAGTATTTT,CSVPKRGVTDTQYF
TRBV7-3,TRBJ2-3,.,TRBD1,TGTGCCAGCAGCGCCGGGACAGGGGTCCCAGATACGCAGTATTTT,CASSAGTGVPDTQYF
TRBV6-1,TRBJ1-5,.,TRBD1,TGTGCCAGCAGGAAGACAGGGGGACAGAGATATCAGCCCCAGCATTTT,CASRKTGGQRYQPQHF
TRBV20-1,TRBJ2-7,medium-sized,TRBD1,TGCAGTGCTAGCCCTCGGGACAGGGGCTCGGGCTGGCAGTACTTC,CSASPRDRGSGWQYF
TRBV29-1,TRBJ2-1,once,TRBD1,TGCAGCGAGGGACAGGGGAGGGCCAATGAGCAGTTCTTC,CSEGQGRANEQFF
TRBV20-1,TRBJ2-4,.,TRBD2,TGCAGTGCTAGAGGACTAGCGGATTACAAAAACATTCAGTACTTC,CSARGLADYKNIQYF
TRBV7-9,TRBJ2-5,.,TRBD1,TGTGCCAGCAGCTTAGGGACAGGGGGCTTGGCCCAGTACTTC,CASSLGTGGLAQYF
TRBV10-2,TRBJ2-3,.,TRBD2,TGCGCCAGCAGCACTCTAGCGGGAGAAGCAGATACGCAGTATTTT,CASSTLAGEADTQYF
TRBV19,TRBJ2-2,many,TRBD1,TGTGCCAGTAGTATATGGACAGGGACCGGGGAGCTGTTTTTT,CASSIWTGTGELFF